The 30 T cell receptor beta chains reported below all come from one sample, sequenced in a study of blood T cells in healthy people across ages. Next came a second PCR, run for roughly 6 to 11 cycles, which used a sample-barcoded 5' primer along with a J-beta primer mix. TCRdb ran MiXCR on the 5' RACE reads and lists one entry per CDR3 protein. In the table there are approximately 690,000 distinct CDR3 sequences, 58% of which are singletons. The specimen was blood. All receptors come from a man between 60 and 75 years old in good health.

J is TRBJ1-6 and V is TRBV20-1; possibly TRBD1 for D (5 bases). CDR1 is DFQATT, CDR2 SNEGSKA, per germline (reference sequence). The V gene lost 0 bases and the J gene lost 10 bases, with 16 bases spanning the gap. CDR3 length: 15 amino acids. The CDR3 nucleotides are TGCAGTGCTAGAGAGAACCGGGGCCGGGGCTCACCCCTCCACTTT. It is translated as CSARENRGRGSPLHF.

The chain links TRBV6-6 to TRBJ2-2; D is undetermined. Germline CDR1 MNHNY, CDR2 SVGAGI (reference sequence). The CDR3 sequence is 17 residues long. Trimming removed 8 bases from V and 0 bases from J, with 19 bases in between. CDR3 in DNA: TGTGCCAGCCTACCAACCGGGCAAGGGCCGAACACCGGGGAGCTGTTTTTT. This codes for CASLPTGQGPNTGELFF.

In DNA form, the CDR3 reads TGTGCCAGCAGCGCAATGAGGGGGCCCTACGAGCAGTACTTC. Protein product: CASSAMRGPYEQYF. V is TRBV7-2 and J is TRBJ2-7; TRBD1 matches at 7 bases. CDR1 is SGHTA, CDR2 FQGNSA, per germline. V shed 5 bases, J shed 2 bases, and the junction held 6 bases outside the gene matches. CDR3 length: 14 residues. Supplemented by reference TRBV7-2 and TRBJ2-7, the full variable domain reads GAGVSQSPSNKVTEKGKDVELRCDPISGHTALYWYRQSLGQGLEFLIYFQGNSAPDKSGLPSDRFSAERTGGSVSTLTIQRTQQEDSAVYLCASSAMRGPYEQYFGPGTRLTVT.

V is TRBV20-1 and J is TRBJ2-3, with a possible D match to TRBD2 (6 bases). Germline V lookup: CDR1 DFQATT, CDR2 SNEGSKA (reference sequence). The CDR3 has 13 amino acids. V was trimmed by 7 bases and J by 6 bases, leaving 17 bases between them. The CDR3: CSVPGLGRDTQYF. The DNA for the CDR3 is TGCAGTGTGCCGGGACTCGGCCGCGATACGCAGTATTTT.

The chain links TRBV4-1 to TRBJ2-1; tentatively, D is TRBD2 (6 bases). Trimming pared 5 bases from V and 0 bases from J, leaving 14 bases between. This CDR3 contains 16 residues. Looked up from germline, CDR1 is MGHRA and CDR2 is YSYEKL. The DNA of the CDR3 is TGCGCCAGCAGCGGCCACCTGGGGGGCTCCTACAATGAGCAGTTCTTC. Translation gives CASSGHLGGSYNEQFF.

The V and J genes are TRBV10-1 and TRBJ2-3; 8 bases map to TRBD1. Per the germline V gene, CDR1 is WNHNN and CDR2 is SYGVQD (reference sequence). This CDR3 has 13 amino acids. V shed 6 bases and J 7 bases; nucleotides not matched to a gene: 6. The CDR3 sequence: CASRGQGENTQYF. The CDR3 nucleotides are TGCGCCAGCAGAGGACAGGGTGAGAATACGCAGTATTTT.

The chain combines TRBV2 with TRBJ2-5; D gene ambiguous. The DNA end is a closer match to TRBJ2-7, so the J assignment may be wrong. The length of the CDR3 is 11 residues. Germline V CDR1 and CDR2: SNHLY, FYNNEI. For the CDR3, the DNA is TGTGCCAGCAGTGGTGCTTCCGAGCAGTACTTC. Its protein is CASSGASEQYF.

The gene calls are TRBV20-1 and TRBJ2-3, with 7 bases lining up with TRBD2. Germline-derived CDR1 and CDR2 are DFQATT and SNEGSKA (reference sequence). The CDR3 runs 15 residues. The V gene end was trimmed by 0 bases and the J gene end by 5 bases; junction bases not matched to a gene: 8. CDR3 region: CSARDPAGVIDTQYF. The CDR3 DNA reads TGCAGTGCTAGAGATCCGGCGGGAGTGATAGATACGCAGTATTTT.

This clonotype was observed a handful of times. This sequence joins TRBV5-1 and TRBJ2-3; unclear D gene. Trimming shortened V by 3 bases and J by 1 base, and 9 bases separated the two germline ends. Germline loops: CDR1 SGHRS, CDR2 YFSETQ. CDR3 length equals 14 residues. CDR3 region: CASSYGPGTDTQYF. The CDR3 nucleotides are TGCGCCAGCAGCTACGGCCCAGGCACAGATACGCAGTATTTT.

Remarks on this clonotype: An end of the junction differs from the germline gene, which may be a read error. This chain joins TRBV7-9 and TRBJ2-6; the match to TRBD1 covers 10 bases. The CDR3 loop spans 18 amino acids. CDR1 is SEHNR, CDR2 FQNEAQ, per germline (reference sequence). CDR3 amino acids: CASSSDRGQHSGVNVLTF. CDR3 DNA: TGTGCCAGCAGTTCCGACAGGGGGCAACACTCTGGGGTCAACGTCCTGACTTTC.

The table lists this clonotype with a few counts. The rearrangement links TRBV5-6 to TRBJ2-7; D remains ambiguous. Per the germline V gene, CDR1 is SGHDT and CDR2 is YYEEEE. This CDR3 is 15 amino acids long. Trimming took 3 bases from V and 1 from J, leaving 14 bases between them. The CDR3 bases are TGTGCCAGCAGCTCTATGCTCTGGAGTTCCTACGAGCAGTACTTC. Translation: CASSSMLWSSYEQYF. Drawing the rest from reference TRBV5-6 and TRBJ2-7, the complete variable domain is DAGVTQSPTHLIKTRGQQVTLRCSPKSGHDTVSWYQQALGQGPQFIFQYYEEEERQRGNFPDRFSGHQFPNYSSELNVNALLLGDSALYLCASSSMLWSSYEQYFGPGTRLTVT.

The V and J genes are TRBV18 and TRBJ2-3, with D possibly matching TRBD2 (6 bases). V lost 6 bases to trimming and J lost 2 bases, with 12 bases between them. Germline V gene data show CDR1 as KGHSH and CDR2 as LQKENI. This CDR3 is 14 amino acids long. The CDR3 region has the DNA TGTGCCAGCTCCCCAACTAGCCTCACAGATACGCAGTATTTT. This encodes CASSPTSLTDTQYF.

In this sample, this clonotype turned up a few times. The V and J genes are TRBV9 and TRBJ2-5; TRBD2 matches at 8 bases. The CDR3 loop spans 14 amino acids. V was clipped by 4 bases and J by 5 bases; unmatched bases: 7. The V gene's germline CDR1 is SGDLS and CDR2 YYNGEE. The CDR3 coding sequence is TGTGCCAGCAGCCCCAGACTAGCGTGGGAGACCCAGTACTTC. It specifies CASSPRLAWETQYF.

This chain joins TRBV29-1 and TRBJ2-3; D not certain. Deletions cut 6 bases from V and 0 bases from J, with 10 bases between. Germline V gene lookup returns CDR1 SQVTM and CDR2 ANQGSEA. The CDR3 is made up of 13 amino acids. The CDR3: CSVKPSSTDTQYF. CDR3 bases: TGCAGCGTGAAACCGTCTAGCACAGATACGCAGTATTTT.

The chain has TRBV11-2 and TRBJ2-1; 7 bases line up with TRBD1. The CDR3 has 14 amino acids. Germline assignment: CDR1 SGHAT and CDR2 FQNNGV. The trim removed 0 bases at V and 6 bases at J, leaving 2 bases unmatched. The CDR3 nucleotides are TGTGCCAGCAGCTTAGAAGCAGGGGGCAATGAGCAGTTCTTC. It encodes CASSLEAGGNEQFF. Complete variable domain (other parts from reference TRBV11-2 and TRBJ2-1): EAGVAQSPRYKIIEKRQSVAFWCNPISGHATLYWYQQILGQGPKLLIQFQNNGVVDDSQLPKDRFSAERLKGVDSTLKIQPAKLEDSAVYLCASSLEAGGNEQFFGPGTRLTVL.

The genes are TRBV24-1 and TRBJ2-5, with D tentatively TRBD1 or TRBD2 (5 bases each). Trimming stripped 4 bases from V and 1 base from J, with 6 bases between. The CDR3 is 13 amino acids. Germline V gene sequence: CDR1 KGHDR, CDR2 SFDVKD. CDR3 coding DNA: TGTGCCACCAGTGAGGGGGTCCAAGAGACCCAGTACTTC. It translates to CATSEGVQETQYF.

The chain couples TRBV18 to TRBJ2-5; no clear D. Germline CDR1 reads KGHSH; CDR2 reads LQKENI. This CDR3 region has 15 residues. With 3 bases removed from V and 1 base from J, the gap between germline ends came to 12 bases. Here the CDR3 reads CASSPQAGTQETQYF. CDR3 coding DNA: TGTGCCAGCTCACCTCAAGCAGGAACCCAAGAGACCCAGTACTTC.

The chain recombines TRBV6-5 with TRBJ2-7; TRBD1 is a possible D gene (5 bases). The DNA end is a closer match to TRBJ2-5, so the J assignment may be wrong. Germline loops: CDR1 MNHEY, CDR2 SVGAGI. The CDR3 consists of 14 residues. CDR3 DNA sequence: TGTGCCAGCAGTTACTCGAAGGGGTGGGAGACCCAGTACTTC. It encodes CASSYSKGWETQYF.

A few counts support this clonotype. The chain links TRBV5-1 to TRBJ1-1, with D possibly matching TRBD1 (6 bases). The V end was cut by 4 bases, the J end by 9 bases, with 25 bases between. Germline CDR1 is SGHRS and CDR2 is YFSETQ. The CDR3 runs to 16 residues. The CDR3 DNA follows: TGCGCCAGCAGCCCCACTCCCGACAGGCGGGGAGAGCAAGCTTTCTTT. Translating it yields CASSPTPDRRGEQAFF.

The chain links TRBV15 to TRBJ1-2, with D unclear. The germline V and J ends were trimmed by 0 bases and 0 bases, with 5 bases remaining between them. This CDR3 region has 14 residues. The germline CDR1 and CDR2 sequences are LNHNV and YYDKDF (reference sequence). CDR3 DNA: TGTGCCACCAGCAGAGACTATACTAACTATGGCTACACCTTC. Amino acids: CATSRDYTNYGYTF.

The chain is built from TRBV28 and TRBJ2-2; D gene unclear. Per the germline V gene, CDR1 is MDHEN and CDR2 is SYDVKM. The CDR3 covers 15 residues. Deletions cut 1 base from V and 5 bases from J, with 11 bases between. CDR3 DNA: TGTGCCAGCAGTTTATCTCGGTTAGGGACCGGGGAGCTGTTTTTT. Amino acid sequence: CASSLSRLGTGELFF.

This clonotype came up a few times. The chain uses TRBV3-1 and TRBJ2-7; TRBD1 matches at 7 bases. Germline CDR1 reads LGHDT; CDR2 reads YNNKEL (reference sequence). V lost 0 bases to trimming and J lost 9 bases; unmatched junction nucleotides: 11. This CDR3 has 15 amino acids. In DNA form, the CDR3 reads TGTGCCAGCAGCCAAGATACAGGGGCCCTTACGACGCAGTACTTC. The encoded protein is CASSQDTGALTTQYF.

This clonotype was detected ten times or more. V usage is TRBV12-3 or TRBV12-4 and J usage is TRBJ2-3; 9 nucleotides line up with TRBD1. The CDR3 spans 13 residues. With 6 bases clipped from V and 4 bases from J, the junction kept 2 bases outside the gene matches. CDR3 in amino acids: CASSRTGADTQYF. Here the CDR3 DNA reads TGTGCCAGCAGCAGGACAGGGGCAGATACGCAGTATTTT.

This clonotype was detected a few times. CDR3 protein: CAISRTGGGQETQYF. In DNA form, the CDR3 reads TGTGCCATCAGTAGGACAGGGGGCGGACAAGAGACCCAGTACTTC. The V call is TRBV10-3, the J call TRBJ2-5, with 11 bases fitting TRBD1. CDR1 ENHRY and CDR2 SYGVKD come from the germline V gene. CDR3 length equals 15 residues. Unmatched junction bases numbered 4, after V lost 5 bases and J lost 2 bases.

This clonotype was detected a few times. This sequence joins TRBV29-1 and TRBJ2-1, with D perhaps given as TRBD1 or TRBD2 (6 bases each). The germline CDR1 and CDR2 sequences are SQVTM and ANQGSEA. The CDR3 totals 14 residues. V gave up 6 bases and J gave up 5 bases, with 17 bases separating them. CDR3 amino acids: CSVEGDALNNEQFF. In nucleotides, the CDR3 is TGCAGCGTGGAGGGGGACGCCCTCAACAATGAGCAGTTCTTC.

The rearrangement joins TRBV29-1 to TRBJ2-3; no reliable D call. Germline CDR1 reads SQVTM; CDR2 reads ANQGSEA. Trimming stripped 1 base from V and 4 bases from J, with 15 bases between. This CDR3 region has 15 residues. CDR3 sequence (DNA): TGCAGCGTTGAAGTCGGCAGCCTGCAAGCAGATACGCAGTATTTT. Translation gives CSVEVGSLQADTQYF.

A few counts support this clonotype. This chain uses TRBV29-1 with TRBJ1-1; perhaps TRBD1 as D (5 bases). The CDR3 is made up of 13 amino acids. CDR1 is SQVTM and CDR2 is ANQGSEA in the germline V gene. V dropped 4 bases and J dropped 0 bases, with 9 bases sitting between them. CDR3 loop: CSVGQTLNTEAFF. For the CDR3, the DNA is TGCAGCGTTGGACAGACCTTGAACACTGAAGCTTTCTTT.

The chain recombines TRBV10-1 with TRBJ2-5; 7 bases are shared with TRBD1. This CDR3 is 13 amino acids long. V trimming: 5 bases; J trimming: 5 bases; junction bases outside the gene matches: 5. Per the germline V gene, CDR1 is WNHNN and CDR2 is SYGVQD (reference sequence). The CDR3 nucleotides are TGCGCCAGCAGTAAAAGACAGGGTGAGACCCAGTACTTC. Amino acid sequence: CASSKRQGETQYF.

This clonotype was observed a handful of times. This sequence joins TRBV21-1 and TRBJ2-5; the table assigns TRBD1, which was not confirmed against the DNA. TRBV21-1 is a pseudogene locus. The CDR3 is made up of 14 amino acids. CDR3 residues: CASRTGSWWETQYF. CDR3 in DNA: TGTGCCAGCAGGACCGGGAGCTGGTGGGAGACCCAGTACTTC.

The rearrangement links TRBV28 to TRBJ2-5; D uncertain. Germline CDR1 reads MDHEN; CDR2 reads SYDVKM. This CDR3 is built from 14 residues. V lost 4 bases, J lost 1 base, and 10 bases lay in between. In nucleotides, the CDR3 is TGTGCCAGCAGTTCACCGGACGGCCAAGAGACCCAGTACTTC. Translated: CASSSPDGQETQYF.